This is a list of T cell receptor beta chains from one sample in a study of shared clonotypes between healthy human individuals. The repertoire was sequenced with immunoSEQ multiplex PCR; TCRdb's copy has only in-frame clones and lacks some. The profile shows over 800,000 clones, 90% to 95% of them singletons. Sequencing was done on a sample of naive CD8+ T cells sorted from blood. These receptors all come from a young man in good health. CDR3s include the opening cysteine and the closing phenylalanine or tryptophan. D genes are given only for firm matches. Only part of the rows carry a size: once, few, many, or a class if the clone is expanded.

TRBV2	.	TRBD1	TRBJ2-1	TGTGCCAGCTCACAGACAGGGAAAAATTACAATGAGCAGTTCTTC	CASSQTGKNYNEQFF
TRBV7-9	.	TRBD2	TRBJ2-1	TGTGCCAACAGCAAAACTAGCGGCCAGGAAGTGTTCTTC	CANSKTSGQEVFF
TRBV13	.	TRBD1	TRBJ2-7	TGTGCCAGCGCCCAGGGGGCACTCTCCTACGAGCAGTACTTC	CASAQGALSYEQYF
TRBV28	.	.	TRBJ2-7	TGTGCCAGCAGTTTCAGTGGGGGTCCTACGAAGCAGTACTTC	CASSFSGGPTKQYF
TRBV5-4	.	TRBD1	TRBJ2-1	TGTGCCAGCACCTCGACAGGGGGGTACAATGAGCAGTTCTTC	CASTSTGGYNEQFF
TRBV7-9	.	.	TRBJ2-1	TGTGCCAGCAGCTTGTCCGAGAATGAGCAGTTCTTC	CASSLSENEQFF
TRBV29-1	few	.	TRBJ2-3	TGCAGCGTTGTTCTAGCCCACACAGATACGCAGTATTTT	CSVVLAHTDTQYF
TRBV11-2	.	.	TRBJ2-7	TGTGCCAGCAGCGGGACCCCAGCCCACGAGCAGTACTTC	CASSGTPAHEQYF
TRBV27	few	.	TRBJ1-5	TGTGCCAGCAGTTTATCGGCAGGCTATAGCAATCAGCCCCAGCATTTT	CASSLSAGYSNQPQHF
TRBV7-9	.	.	TRBJ2-7	TGTGCCAGCAGCCAACAAGTGGCGTACGAGCAGTACTTC	CASSQQVAYEQYF
TRBV7-9	.	TRBD2	TRBJ2-3	TGTGCCAGCAGCTTTCTCCAAGTAGCGGGGAACACAGATACGCAGTATTTT	CASSFLQVAGNTDTQYF
TRBV5-1	once	.	TRBJ2-4	TGCGCCAGCAGCTTGGGGCTAGCCGTCCCCAAAAACATTCAGTACTTC	CASSLGLAVPKNIQYF
TRBV27	.	TRBD1	TRBJ2-1	TGTGCCAGCGGGAAGGGACAGGGGGACTACAATGAGCAGTTCTTC	CASGKGQGDYNEQFF
TRBV27	.	.	TRBJ1-4	TGTGCCACCATGGGGGGTTTGGGAGAAAAACTGTTTTTT	CATMGGLGEKLFF
TRBV7-9	.	.	TRBJ2-7	TGTGCCAGCAGCCCAAGCCCCGGGGCCTACGAGCAGTACTTC	CASSPSPGAYEQYF
TRBV29-1	once	.	TRBJ2-3	TGCAGCGTTGTACCTACCTTGGGGACAGATACGCAGTATTTT	CSVVPTLGTDTQYF
TRBV27	.	.	TRBJ2-2	TGTGCCAGCAGTTTAAGGGGGGCGGCCTACGAGCTGTTTTTT	CASSLRGAAYELFF
TRBV9	.	.	TRBJ2-1	TGTGCCAGCAGCGTAGGTTTTCAGGCTTCGTGGGATGAGCAGTTCTTC	CASSVGFQASWDEQFF
TRBV5-8	.	.	TRBJ2-7	TGTGCCAGCAGCTGGGGCGGCCAGGGGTATGACGAGCAGTACTTC	CASSWGGQGYDEQYF
TRBV7-6	.	.	TRBJ2-7	TGTGCCAGCAGCTTCGACAGTACCTACGAGCAGTACTTC	CASSFDSTYEQYF
TRBV27	.	.	TRBJ2-2	TGTGCCAGCAGTCCTCAAGGGGTCACGAACACCGGGGAGCTGTTTTTT	CASSPQGVTNTGELFF
TRBV4-3	.	TRBD1	TRBJ1-4	TGCGCCAGCAGCCAAGGAGGGGGCCTCTCTGAAAAACTGTTTTTT	CASSQGGGLSEKLFF
TRBV6-1	.	.	TRBJ1-5	TGTGCCAGCAGTGGTGACAGAACGCAGCCCCAGCATTTT	CASSGDRTQPQHF
TRBV29-1	.	TRBD1	TRBJ1-2	TGCAGCGTTGAAAGGCAGGGGGACTATGGCTACACCTTC	CSVERQGDYGYTF
TRBV9	.	TRBD2	TRBJ2-1	TGTGCCAGCAGCGTAGATGGACTAGGATCAGATGAGCAGTTCTTC	CASSVDGLGSDEQFF
TRBV7-8	.	.	TRBJ2-1	TGTGCCAGCATCGCTCTTGGGGGCTCCTACAATGAGCAGTTCTTC	CASIALGGSYNEQFF
TRBV5-1	.	.	TRBJ2-7	TGCGCCAGCAGCCCCGCTTGGGACGACTACGAGCAGTACTTC	CASSPAWDDYEQYF